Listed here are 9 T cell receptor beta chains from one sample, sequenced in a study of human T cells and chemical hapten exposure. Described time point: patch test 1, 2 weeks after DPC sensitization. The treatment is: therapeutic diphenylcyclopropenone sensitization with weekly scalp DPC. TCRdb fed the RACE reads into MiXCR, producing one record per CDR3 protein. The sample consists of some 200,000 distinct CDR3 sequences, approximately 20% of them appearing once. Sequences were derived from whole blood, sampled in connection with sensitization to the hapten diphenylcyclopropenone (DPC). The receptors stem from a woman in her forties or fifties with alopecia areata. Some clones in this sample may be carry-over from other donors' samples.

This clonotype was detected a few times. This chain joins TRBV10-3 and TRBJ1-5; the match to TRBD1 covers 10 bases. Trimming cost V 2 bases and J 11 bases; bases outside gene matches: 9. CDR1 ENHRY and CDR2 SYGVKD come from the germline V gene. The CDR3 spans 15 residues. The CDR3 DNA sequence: TGTGCCATCAGTGAGAAGGGACAGGGGATACGGACCCAGCATTTT. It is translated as CAISEKGQGIRTQHF.

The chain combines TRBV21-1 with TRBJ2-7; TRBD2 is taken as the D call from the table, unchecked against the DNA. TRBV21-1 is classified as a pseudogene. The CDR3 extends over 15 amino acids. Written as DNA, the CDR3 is TGTGCCAGCACCATCCCAACCCGCGGGACCTACGAGCAGTACTTC. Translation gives CASTIPTRGTYEQYF.

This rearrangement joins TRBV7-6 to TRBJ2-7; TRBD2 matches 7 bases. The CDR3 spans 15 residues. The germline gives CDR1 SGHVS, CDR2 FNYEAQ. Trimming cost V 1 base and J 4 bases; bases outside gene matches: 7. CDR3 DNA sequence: TGTGCCAGCAGCTTAGGAGCGGGATACCCTTACGAGCAGTACTTC. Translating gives CASSLGAGYPYEQYF.

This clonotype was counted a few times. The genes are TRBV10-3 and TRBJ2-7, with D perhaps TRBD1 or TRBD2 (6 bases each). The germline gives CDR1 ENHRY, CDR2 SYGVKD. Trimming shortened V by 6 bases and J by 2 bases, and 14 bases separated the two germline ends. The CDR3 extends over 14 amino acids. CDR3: CAISGGRDTYEQYF. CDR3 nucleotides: TGTGCCATCAGCGGAGGGCGGGACACCTACGAGCAGTACTTC.

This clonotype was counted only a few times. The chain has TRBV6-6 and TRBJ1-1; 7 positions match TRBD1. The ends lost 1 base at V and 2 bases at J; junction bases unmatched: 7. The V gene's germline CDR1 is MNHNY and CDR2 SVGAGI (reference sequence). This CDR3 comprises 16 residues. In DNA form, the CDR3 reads TGTGCCAGCAGTTACTGGACAGGCGGCAGCAACACTGAAGCTTTCTTT. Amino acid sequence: CASSYWTGGSNTEAFF.

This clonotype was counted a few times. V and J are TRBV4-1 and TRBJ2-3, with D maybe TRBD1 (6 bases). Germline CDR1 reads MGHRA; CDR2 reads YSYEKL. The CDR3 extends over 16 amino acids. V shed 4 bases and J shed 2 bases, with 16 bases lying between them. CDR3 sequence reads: CASSPPGQGITDTQYF. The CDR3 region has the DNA TGCGCCAGCAGCCCCCCCGGGCAGGGGATCACAGATACGCAGTATTTT.

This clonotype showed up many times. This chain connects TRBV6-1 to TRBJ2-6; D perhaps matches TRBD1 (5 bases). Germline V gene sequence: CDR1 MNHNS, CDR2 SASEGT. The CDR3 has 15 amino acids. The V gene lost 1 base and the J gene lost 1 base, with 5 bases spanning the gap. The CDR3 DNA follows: TGTGCCAGCAGTGAAGAGGGGTCTGGGGCCAACGTCCTGACTTTC. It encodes CASSEEGSGANVLTF.

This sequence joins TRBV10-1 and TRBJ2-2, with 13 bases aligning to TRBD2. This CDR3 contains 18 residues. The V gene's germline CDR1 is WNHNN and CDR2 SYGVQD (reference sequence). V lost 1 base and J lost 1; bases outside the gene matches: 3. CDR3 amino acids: CASSELGLAGKNTGELFF. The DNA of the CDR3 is TGCGCCAGCAGTGAGTTGGGACTAGCGGGAAAGAACACCGGGGAGCTGTTTTTT.

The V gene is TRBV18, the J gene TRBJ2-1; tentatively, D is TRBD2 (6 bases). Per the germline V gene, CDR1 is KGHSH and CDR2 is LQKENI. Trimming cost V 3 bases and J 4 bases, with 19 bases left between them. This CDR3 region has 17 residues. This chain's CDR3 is CASSPKSVAGFYNEQFF. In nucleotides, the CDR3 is TGTGCCAGCTCACCGAAGTCTGTGGCGGGATTTTACAATGAGCAGTTCTTC.